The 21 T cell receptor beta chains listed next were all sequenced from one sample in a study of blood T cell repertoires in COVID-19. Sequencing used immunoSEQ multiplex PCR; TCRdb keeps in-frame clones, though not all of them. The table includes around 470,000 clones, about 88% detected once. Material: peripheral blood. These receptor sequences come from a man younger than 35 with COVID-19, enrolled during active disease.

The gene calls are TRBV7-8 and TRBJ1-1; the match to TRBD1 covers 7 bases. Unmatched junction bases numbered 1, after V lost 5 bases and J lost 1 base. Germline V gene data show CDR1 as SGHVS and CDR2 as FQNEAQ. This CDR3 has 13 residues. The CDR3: CASSRQGNTEAFF. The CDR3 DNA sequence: TGTGCCAGCAGCCGACAGGGGAACACTGAAGCTTTCTTT.

CDR3 nucleotides: TGTGCCAGCAGCGTAGCTGACAGCGAGACCCAGTACTTC. This codes for CASSVADSETQYF. The gene calls are TRBV9 and TRBJ2-5, with D tentatively TRBD1 (5 bases). This CDR3 has 13 residues. Deletions cut 0 bases from V and 5 bases from J, with 8 bases between. Germline V gene sequence: CDR1 SGDLS, CDR2 YYNGEE. Looking up the rest from reference TRBV9 and TRBJ2-5 gives the full variable domain: DSGVTQTPKHLITATGQRVTLRCSPRSGDLSVYWYQQSLDQGLQFLIQYYNGEERAKGNILERFSAQQFPDLHSELNLSSLELGDSALYFCASSVADSETQYFGPGTRLLVL.

The CDR3 is CSASHGGGAYNEQFF. The CDR3 bases are TGCAGTGCTAGTCACGGCGGGGGGGCCTACAATGAGCAGTTCTTC. This rearrangement joins TRBV20-1 to TRBJ2-1; 9 bases are a match to TRBD2. CDR3 length: 15 amino acids. V lost 3 bases and J lost 2; bases outside the gene matches: 5. Germline values: CDR1 DFQATT, CDR2 SNEGSKA (reference sequence).

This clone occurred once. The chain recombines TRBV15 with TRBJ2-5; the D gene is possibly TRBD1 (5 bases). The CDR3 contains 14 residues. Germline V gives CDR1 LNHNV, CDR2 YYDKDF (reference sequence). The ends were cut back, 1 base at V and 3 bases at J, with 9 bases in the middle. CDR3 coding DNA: TGTGCCACCAGCAGAGTGGCAGGGAAAGAGACCCAGTACTTC. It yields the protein CATSRVAGKETQYF.

CDR3 protein: CASSLQGFGGYTF. The CDR3 coding sequence is TGTGCCAGCAGCTTACAGGGATTTGGGGGCTACACCTTC. This chain joins TRBV5-4 and TRBJ1-2; maybe TRBD1 (6 bases). The V end was cut by 2 bases, the J end by 8 bases, with 13 bases between. Looked up from germline, CDR1 is SGHNT and CDR2 is YYREEE (reference sequence). This CDR3 has 13 residues. The full variable domain, rest sourced from reference TRBV5-4 and TRBJ1-2, is ETGVTQSPTHLIKTRGQQVTLRCSSQSGHNTVSWYQQALGQGPQFIFQYYREEENGRGNFPPRFSGLQFPNYSSELNVNALELDDSALYLCASSLQGFGGYTFGSGTRLTVV.

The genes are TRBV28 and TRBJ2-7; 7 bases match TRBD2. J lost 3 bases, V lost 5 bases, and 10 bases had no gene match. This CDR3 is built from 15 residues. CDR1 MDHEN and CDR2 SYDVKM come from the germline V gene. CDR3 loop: CASSLAGTNVYEQYF. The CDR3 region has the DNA TGTGCCAGCAGTCTGGCCGGGACTAATGTCTACGAGCAGTACTTC.

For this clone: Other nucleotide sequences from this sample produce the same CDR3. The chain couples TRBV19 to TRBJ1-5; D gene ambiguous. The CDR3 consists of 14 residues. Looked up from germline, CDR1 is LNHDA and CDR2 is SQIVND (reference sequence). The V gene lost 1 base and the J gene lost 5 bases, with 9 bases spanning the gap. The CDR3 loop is CASSIGGRDQPQHF. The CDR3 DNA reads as TGTGCCAGTAGTATAGGAGGGCGGGATCAGCCCCAGCATTTT.

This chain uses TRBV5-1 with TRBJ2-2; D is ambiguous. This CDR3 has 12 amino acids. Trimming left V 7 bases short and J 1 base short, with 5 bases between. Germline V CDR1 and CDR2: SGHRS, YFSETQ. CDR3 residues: CASSKNTGELFF. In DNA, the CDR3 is TGCGCCAGCTCAAAGAACACCGGGGAGCTGTTTTTT.

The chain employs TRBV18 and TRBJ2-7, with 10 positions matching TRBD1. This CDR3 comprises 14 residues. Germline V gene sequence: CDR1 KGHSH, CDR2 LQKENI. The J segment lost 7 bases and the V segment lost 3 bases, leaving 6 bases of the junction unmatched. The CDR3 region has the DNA TGTGCCAGCTCACCCGGGACAGGGGAGGGGGAGCAGTACTTC. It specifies CASSPGTGEGEQYF. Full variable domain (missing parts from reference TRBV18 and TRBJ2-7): NAGVMQNPRHLVRRRGQEARLRCSPMKGHSHVYWYRQLPEEGLKFMVYLQKENIIDESGMPKERFSAEFPKEGPSILRIQQVVRGDSAAYFCASSPGTGEGEQYFGPGTRLTVT.

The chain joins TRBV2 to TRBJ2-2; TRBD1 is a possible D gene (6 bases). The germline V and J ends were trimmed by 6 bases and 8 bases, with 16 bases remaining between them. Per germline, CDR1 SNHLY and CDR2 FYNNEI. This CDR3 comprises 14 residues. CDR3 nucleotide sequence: TGTGCCAGCAGATTTCTAGGGGGACGGGGGGAGCTGTTTTTT. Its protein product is CASRFLGGRGELFF.

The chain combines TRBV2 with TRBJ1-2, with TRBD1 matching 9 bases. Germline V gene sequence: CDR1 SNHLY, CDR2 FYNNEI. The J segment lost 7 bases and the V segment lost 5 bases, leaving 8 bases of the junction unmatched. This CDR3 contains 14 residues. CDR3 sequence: CASSLGQGRTGYTF. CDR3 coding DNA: TGTGCCAGCAGTCTTGGACAGGGGAGGACTGGCTACACCTTC.

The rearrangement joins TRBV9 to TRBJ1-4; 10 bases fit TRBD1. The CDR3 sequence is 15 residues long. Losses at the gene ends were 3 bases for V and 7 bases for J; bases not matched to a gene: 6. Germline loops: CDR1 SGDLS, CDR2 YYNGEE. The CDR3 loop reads CASSALGQGGEKLFF. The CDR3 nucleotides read TGTGCCAGCAGCGCCCTTGGACAGGGGGGTGAAAAACTGTTTTTT. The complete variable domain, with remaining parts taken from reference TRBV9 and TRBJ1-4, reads DSGVTQTPKHLITATGQRVTLRCSPRSGDLSVYWYQQSLDQGLQFLIQYYNGEERAKGNILERFSAQQFPDLHSELNLSSLELGDSALYFCASSALGQGGEKLFFGSGTQLSVL.

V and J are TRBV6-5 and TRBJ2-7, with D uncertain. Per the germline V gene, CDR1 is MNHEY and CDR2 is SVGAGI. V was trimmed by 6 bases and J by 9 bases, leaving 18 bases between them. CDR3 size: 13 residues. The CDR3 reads CASRRGVNDGQYF. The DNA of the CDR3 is TGTGCCAGCAGGCGAGGCGTTAACGATGGGCAGTACTTC.

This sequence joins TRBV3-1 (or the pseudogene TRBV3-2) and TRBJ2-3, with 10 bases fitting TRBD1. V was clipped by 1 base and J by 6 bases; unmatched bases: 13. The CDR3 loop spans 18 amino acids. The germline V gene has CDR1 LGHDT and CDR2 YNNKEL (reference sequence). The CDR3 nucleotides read TGTGCCAGCAGCCAAGGCATAGCCGGGACAGGGGCAGGGGATACGCAGTATTTT. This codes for CASSQGIAGTGAGDTQYF.

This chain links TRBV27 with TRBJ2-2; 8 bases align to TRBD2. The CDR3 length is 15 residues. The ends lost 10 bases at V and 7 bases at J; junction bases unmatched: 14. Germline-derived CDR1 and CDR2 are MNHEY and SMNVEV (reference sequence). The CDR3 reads CATSRTSRTGGELFF. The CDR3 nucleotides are TGTGCCACCTCTCGGACTAGCCGAACGGGCGGGGAGCTGTTTTTT.

CDR3 in DNA: TGTGCCAGCAGTTTACTAGGGAGTCAGCCCCAGCATTTT. Protein: CASSLLGSQPQHF. The chain is built from TRBV12-3 or TRBV12-4 and TRBJ1-5, with no clear D. CDR3 length: 13 residues. Trimming shortened V by 2 bases and J by 6 bases, and 8 bases separated the two germline ends.

This CDR3 reads CASRRDRGSYEQYF. Here the CDR3 DNA reads TGTGCCTCCCGAAGGGACAGGGGTTCCTACGAGCAGTACTTC. The J gene is TRBJ2-7, the V gene TRBV19, with TRBD1 matching 10 bases. V lost 11 bases and J lost 1; bases outside the gene matches: 8. Germline CDR1 LNHDA, CDR2 SQIVND (reference sequence). The CDR3 sequence is 14 residues long.

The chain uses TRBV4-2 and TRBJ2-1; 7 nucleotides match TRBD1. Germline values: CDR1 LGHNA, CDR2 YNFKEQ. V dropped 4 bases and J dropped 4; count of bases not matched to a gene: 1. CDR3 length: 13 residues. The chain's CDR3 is CASSRDRYNEQFF. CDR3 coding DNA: TGTGCCAGCAGCCGGGACAGATACAATGAGCAGTTCTTC.

The chain's CDR3 is CASSYSLTSGSYEQYF. The CDR3 region has the DNA TGTGCCAGCAGTTACTCGTTGACTAGCGGATCCTACGAGCAGTACTTC. V is TRBV6-5 and J is TRBJ2-7; TRBD2 matches 9 bases. V was pared by 0 bases and J by 1 base, with 4 bases of the junction left unmatched. Per the germline V gene, CDR1 is MNHEY and CDR2 is SVGAGI. The CDR3 consists of 16 residues.

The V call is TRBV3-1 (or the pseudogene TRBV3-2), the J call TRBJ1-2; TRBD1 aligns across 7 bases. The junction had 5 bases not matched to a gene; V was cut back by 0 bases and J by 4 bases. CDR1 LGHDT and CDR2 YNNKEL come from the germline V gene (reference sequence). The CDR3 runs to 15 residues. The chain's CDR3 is CASSQDPRDSYGYTF. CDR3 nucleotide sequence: TGTGCCAGCAGCCAAGATCCCAGGGACAGCTATGGCTACACCTTC.

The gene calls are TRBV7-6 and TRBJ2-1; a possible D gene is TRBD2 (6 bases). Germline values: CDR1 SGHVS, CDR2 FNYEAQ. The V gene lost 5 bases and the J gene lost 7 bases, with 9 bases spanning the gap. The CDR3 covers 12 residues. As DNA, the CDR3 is TGTGCCAGCAGCCCACTAGCAAATGAGCAGTTCTTC. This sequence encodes CASSPLANEQFF.